This TCR beta chain was identified during a study of Graves' ophthalmopathy and Graves' hyperthyroidism. Study-wide findings and caveats: Among expanded thyroid clonotypes above 0.001 frequency, most also occurred in blood.

Amplification of TCR beta CDR3 regions used RNA transcripts. First-round RT-PCR used HTBI primers; second-round multiplex PCR followed. From the multiplex PCR reads, TCRdb called clonotypes with MiXCR, one entry per CDR3 protein. The table records a few hundred thousand distinct CDR3 sequences, roughly 16% of them present only once. The V gene lost 2 bases and the J gene lost 5 bases, with 12 bases spanning the gap. The CDR3 is 14 amino acids. The germline V gene encodes CDR1 MNHEY and CDR2 SVGAGI. A few counts support this clonotype. Its antigen is unknown. The J gene is TRBJ2-5, the V gene TRBV6-5; possibly TRBD2 for D (6 bases). The sample comprised peripheral blood. This TCR came from an adult man with Graves' ophthalmopathy. CDR3 amino acids: CASSYGRGRETQYF. CDR3 DNA: TGTGCCAGCAGTTACGGGCGGGGACGGGAGACCCAGTACTTC.